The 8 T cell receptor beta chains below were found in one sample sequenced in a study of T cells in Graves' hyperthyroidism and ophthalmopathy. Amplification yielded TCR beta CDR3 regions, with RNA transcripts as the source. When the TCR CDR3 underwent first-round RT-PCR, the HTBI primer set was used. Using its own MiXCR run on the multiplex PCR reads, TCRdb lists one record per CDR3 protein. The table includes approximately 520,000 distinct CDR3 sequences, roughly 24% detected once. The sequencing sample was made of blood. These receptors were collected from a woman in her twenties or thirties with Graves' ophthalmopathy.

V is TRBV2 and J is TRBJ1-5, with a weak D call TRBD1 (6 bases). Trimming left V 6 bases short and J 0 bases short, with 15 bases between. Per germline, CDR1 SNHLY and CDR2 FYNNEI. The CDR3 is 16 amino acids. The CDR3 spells CASRAMGHNSNQPQHF. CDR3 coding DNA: TGTGCCAGCAGGGCCATGGGACACAATAGCAATCAGCCCCAGCATTTT.

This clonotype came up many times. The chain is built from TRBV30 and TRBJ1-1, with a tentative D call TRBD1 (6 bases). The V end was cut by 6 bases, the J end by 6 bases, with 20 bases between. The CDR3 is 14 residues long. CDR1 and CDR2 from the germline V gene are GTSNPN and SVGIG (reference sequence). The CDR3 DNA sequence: TGTGCCTGCGCTCCAACAGGGCCCGGCGCTGAAGCTTTCTTT. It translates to CACAPTGPGAEAFF.

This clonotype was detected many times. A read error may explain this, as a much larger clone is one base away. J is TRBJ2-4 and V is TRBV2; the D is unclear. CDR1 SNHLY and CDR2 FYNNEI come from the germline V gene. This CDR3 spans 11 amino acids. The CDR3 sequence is CASSPQNIKYF. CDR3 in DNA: TGTGCCAGTAGTCCTCAAAACATTAAGTACTTC.

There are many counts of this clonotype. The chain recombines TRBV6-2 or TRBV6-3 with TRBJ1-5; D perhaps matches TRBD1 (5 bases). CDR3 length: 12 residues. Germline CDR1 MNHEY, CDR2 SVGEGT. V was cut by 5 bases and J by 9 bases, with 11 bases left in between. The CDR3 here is CASSPQGWPQHF. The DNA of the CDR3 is TGTGCCAGCAGTCCTCAGGGTTGGCCCCAGCATTTT.

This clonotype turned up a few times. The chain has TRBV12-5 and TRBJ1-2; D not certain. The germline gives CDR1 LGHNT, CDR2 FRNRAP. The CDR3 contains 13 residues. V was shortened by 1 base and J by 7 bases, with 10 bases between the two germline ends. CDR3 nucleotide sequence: TGTGCTAGTGGTTTGGACAGTAAAGCTGGCTACACCTTC. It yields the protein CASGLDSKAGYTF.

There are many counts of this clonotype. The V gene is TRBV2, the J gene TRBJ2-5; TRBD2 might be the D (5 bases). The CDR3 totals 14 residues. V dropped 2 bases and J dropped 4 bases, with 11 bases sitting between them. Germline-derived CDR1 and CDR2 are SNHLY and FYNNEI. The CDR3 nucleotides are TGTGCCAGCAGTGAACGGGCGGGCGGAGAGACCCAGTACTTC. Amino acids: CASSERAGGETQYF.

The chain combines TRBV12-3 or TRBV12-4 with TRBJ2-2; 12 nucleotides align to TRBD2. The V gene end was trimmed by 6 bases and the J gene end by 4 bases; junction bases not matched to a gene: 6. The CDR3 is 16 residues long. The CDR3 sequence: CASRPGLAGSTGELFF. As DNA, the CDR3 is TGTGCCAGCAGGCCAGGACTAGCGGGGAGCACCGGGGAGCTGTTTTTT.

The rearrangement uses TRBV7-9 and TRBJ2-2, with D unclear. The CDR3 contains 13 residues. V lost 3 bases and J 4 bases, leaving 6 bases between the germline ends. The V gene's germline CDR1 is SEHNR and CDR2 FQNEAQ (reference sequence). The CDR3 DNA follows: TGTGCCAGCAGCTTGGACGCCACCGGGGAGCTGTTTTTT. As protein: CASSLDATGELFF.